Sequencing of this TCR beta chain was carried out in a study of response to subunit inactivated influenza vaccine. As to this clonotype: What it binds is unknown.

TCRdb analysed the RT-PCR reads with MiXCR anew, one entry per CDR3 protein. This sample has about 620,000 distinct CDR3 sequences, with over 9.5% found just once. Whole-study results and caveats: With each seasonal influenza vaccination, the authors suggested, few new T cells are recruited.

The CDR3 sequence is 14 residues long. Per germline, CDR1 SGHRS and CDR2 YFSETQ. V was clipped by 4 bases and J by 2 bases, with 13 bases between them. V and J are TRBV5-1 and TRBJ2-7; D is unclear. This TCR came from a man aged 45-65 years who received an inactivated influenza vaccine. This specimen consisted of PBMCs from blood, obtained on the day of vaccination. CDR3 sequence reads: CASSHKTSPYEQYF. CDR3 bases: TGCGCCAGCAGCCATAAGACCAGCCCCTACGAGCAGTACTTC.